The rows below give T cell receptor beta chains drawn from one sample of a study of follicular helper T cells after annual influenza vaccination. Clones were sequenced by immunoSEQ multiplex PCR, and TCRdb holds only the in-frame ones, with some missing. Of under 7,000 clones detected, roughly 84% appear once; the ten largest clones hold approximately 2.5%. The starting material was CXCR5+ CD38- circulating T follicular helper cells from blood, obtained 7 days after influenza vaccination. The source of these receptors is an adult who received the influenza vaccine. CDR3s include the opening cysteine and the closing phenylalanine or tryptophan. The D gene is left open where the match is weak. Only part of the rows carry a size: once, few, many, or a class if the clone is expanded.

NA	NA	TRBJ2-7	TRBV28	TGTGCCAGCAGTGGGAGAATGCGGCCCTACGAGCAGTACTTC	CASSGRMRPYEQYF
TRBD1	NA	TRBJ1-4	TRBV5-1	TGCGCCAGCAGCTTGATGGACAGGGGTGAAAAACTGTTTTTT	CASSLMDRGEKLFF
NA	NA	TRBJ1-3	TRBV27	TGTGCCAGCAGTTTCCAGGGAGCCGGAAACACCATATATTTT	CASSFQGAGNTIYF
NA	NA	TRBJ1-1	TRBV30	TGTGCCTGGATTGACGTTCCTGAAGCTTTCTTT	CAWIDVPEAFF
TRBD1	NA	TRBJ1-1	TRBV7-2	TGTGCCAGCAGCATGACAGGGGGGAACACTGAAGCTTTCTTT	CASSMTGGNTEAFF
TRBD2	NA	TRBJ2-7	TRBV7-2	TGTGCCAGCAGCTTAGGCCGGTTGGAGCGGGAAGGCTACGAGCAGTACTTC	CASSLGRLEREGYEQYF
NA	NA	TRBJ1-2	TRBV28	TGTGCCAGCAGTTTACGGGGGCGAGGAGACTATGGCTACACCTTC	CASSLRGRGDYGYTF
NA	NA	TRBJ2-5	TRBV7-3	TGTGCCAGCAGCCGCGGGGGCCTTGAAGAGACCCAGTACTTC	CASSRGGLEETQYF
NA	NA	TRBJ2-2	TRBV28	TGTGCCAGCAGTCCCCCCCCTCTCCCCAAGGGGGAGCTGTTTTTT	CASSPPPLPKGELFF
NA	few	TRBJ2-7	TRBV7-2	TGTGCCAGCAGCTCTATAACAGGGCTCGAGCAGTACTTC	CASSSITGLEQYF
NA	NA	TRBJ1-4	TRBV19	TGTGCCAGTAGTAAGGAGACAACTAATGAAAAACTGTTTTTT	CASSKETTNEKLFF
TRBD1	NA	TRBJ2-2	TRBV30	TGTGCCTCGGAGCCGGGACAGGGTAGTTCCGGGGAGCTGTTTTTT	CASEPGQGSSGELFF
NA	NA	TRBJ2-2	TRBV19	TGTGCCAGTAGTATTTTAGGGATGGGCGGCACCGGGGAGCTGTTTTTT	CASSILGMGGTGELFF
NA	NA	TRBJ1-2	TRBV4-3	TGCGCCAGCAGCCAAGAGTACGTGGTCCAAAAGTATGGCTACACCTTC	CASSQEYVVQKYGYTF
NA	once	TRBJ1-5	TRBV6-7	TGTGCCAGCAGTCCCTGGGGGGGAGGGTTTAGCAATCAGCCCCAGCATTTT	CASSPWGGGFSNQPQHF
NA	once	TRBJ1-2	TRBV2	TGTGCCAGCAGTGGGACGGGAACGAACTATGGCTACACCTTC	CASSGTGTNYGYTF
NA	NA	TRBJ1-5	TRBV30	TGTGCCTGGAGTGTAACGGGACTTAGCAATCAGCCCCAGCATTTT	CAWSVTGLSNQPQHF
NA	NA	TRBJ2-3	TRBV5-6	TGTGCCAGCAGCTTCTCAGACACAGATACGCAGTATTTT	CASSFSDTDTQYF
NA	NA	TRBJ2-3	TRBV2	TGTGCCAGCAGTGAAAGGGCTAATACGCAGTATTTT	CASSERANTQYF
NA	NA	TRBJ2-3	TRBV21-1	TGTGCCAGCAGCAAGGTGCCTAGATTTGCCGATACGCAGTATTTT	CASSKVPRFADTQYF
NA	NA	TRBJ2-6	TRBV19	TGTGCCAGTAGTCCGGGACGCAAGTTCTCTGGGGCCAACGTCCTGACTTTC	CASSPGRKFSGANVLTF
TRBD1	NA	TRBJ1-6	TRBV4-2	TGTGCCAGCAGCCGAACGGACAGGGGGCAATCACCCCTCCACTTT	CASSRTDRGQSPLHF
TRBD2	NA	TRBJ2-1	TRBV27	TGTGCCAGCAGTTTTGGGCTAGCGGGAGTAGGTGAGCAGTTCTTC	CASSFGLAGVGEQFF
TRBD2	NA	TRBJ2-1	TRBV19	TGTGCCAGTGATTCAGGGACTAGCGCCTACAATGAGCAGTTCTTC	CASDSGTSAYNEQFF
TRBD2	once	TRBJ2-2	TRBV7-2	TGTGCCAGCAGCTACTTAACTAGCGGGATCAACACCGGGGAGCTGTTTTTT	CASSYLTSGINTGELFF
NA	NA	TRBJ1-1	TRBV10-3	TGTGCCATTGCCTCGGACAGACAGAACACTGAAGCTTTCTTT	CAIASDRQNTEAFF
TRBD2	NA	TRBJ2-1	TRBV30	TGTGCCTGGAGGGTAGCGGGGGGGCCTGTTGAGCAGTTCTTC	CAWRVAGGPVEQFF
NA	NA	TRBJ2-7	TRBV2	TGTGCCACCAAGGACCGGAGCTCCTACGAGCAGTACTTC	CATKDRSSYEQYF
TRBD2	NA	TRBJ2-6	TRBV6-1	TGTGCCAGCTGGGGGGGGGTTAAAGGGCGATCATCAACTTTC	CASWGGVKGRSSTF
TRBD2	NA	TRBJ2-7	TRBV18	TGTGCCAGCTCACCCGGGACTAGCGGGACCCACGAGCAGTACTTC	CASSPGTSGTHEQYF
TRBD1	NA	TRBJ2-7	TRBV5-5	TGTGCCAGCAGCTTGCTCGTCGGGACAGGACTTAGCTCCTACGAGCAGTACTTC	CASSLLVGTGLSSYEQYF
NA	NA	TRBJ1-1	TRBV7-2	TGTGCCAGCAGTCTCTCCCCGGGACAGAACACTGAAGCTTTCTTT	CASSLSPGQNTEAFF
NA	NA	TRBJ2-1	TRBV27	TGTGCCAGCAGTTCGGGGGACGCAAACAATGAGCAGTTCTTC	CASSSGDANNEQFF
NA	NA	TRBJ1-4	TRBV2	TGTGCCAGCAGTAGTGCAGGGACGGACTTCAGTAATGAAAAACTGTTTTTT	CASSSAGTDFSNEKLFF
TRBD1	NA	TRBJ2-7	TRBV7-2	TGTGCCAGCGATGTCGGGACAGGGGACAACGAGCAGTACTTC	CASDVGTGDNEQYF
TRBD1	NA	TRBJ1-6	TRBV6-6	TGTGCCAGCAGTAAACAGGGGGGTGGTAATTCACCCCTCCACTTT	CASSKQGGGNSPLHF
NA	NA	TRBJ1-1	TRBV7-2	TGTGCCAGCAGCCACAGCAACACTGAAGCTTTCTTT	CASSHSNTEAFF
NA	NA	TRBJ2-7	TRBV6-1	TGTGCCAGCAGCCGAACCAGGACACCCCTCGAGCAGTACTTC	CASSRTRTPLEQYF
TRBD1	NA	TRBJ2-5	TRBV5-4	TGTGCCAGCAGTTTCACAGGGGCCCAAGAGACCCAGTACTTC	CASSFTGAQETQYF